This passage covers 24 T cell receptor beta chains from one sample sequenced in a study of T-cell memory formation after mild COVID-19. From the 5' RACE reads, TCRdb called clonotypes with MiXCR, one entry per CDR3 protein. The sample includes about 210,000 distinct CDR3 sequences, 8% to 11% of them seen just once. Sequencing input: PBMCs or a T cell subset sorted from them (not recorded which). The origin of the receptors is a man aged 18 to 29 who had mild COVID-19 (a few samples of this study predate the infection). Cell type and time point are not known.

The chain is built from TRBV9 and TRBJ1-1, with a tentative D call TRBD1 (5 bases). The CDR3 runs to 15 residues. The V end was cut by 4 bases, the J end by 0 bases, with 13 bases between. Germline assignment: CDR1 SGDLS and CDR2 YYNGEE. CDR3 amino acids: CASSPRTRVNTEAFF. The CDR3 coding sequence is TGTGCCAGCAGCCCCCGGACACGTGTGAACACTGAAGCTTTCTTT.

This clonotype has more than one count but fewer than ten. The chain has TRBV5-4 and TRBJ2-5; D ambiguous. Trimming pared 2 bases from V and 5 bases from J, leaving 10 bases between. From germline, CDR1 is SGHNT and CDR2 YYREEE (reference sequence). The length of the CDR3 is 13 residues. The CDR3 coding sequence is TGTGCCAGCAGCTTCCGCGAAGCGGAGACCCAGTACTTC. This sequence encodes CASSFREAETQYF. Filled out from reference TRBV5-4 and TRBJ2-5, the complete variable domain reads ETGVTQSPTHLIKTRGQQVTLRCSSQSGHNTVSWYQQALGQGPQFIFQYYREEENGRGNFPPRFSGLQFPNYSSELNVNALELDDSALYLCASSFREAETQYFGPGTRLLVL.

The chain recombines TRBV12-3 or TRBV12-4 with TRBJ2-1; 14 bases line up with TRBD2. There are 14 residues in the CDR3. Losses at the gene ends were 6 bases for V and 15 bases for J; bases not matched to a gene: 10. As DNA, the CDR3 is TGTGCCAGCAGCCTGACTAGCGGGGGGGCCTCTCGGTTCTTC. It encodes CASSLTSGGASRFF.

This clonotype was counted between two and nine times. The chain uses TRBV15 and TRBJ2-2, with 13 bases fitting TRBD2. Germline CDR1 is LNHNV and CDR2 is YYDKDF (reference sequence). CDR3 length equals 14 residues. V gave up 8 bases and J gave up 5 bases; unmatched junction bases: 2. CDR3 protein: CATRLAGGTGELFF. The DNA of the CDR3 is TGTGCCACCCGACTAGCGGGGGGTACCGGGGAGCTGTTTTTT.

In its sample, this clonotype was seen a few times. V gene TRBV18 combines with J gene TRBJ2-2; no firm D call. Trimming left V 6 bases short and J 6 bases short, with 11 bases between. The CDR3 length is 13 residues. The germline V gene has CDR1 KGHSH and CDR2 LQKENI. The CDR3 nucleotides read TGTGCCAGCTCCCCCTCCCGGTCCGGGGAGCTGTTTTTT. Its protein is CASSPSRSGELFF.

The chain recombines TRBV20-1 with TRBJ2-7; a possible D gene is TRBD2 (6 bases). V was clipped by 0 bases and J by 4 bases, with 13 bases between them. Per the germline V gene, CDR1 is DFQATT and CDR2 is SNEGSKA (reference sequence). This CDR3 comprises 14 residues. CDR3 region: CSARDRRGLYEQYF. The CDR3 coding sequence is TGCAGTGCTAGAGATAGGAGGGGCTTATACGAGCAGTACTTC.

The chain combines TRBV7-3 with TRBJ2-5; D call uncertain. Looked up from germline, CDR1 is SGHTA and CDR2 is FQGTGA. V lost 6 bases and J 2 bases, leaving 10 bases between the germline ends. The CDR3 has 13 residues. The CDR3 loop is CASRFSIQETQYF. In nucleotides, the CDR3 is TGTGCCAGCAGATTCAGCATTCAAGAGACCCAGTACTTC. Drawing the rest from reference TRBV7-3 and TRBJ2-5, the complete variable domain is GAGVSQTPSNKVTEKGKYVELRCDPISGHTALYWYRQSLGQGPEFLIYFQGTGAADDSGLPNDRFFAVRPEGSVSTLKIQRTERGDSAVYLCASRFSIQETQYFGPGTRLLVL.

Ten or more counts support this clonotype. One end of the junction fails to match germline, which may point to a read error. The gene calls are TRBV5-4 and TRBJ1-1, with a weak D call TRBD1 (6 bases). Looked up from germline, CDR1 is SGHNT and CDR2 is YYREEE (reference sequence). There are 14 residues in the CDR3. The CDR3 sequence is CASSLGQMNTEAFF. The CDR3, as DNA: TGCGCCAGCAGCCTAGGACAGATGAACACTGAAGCTTTCTTT.

This clonotype was seen more than once but under ten times. This rearrangement joins TRBV7-3 to TRBJ2-1; D remains unclear. The V end was cut by 2 bases, the J end by 9 bases, with 11 bases between. The CDR3 is 13 residues long. Germline-derived CDR1 and CDR2 are SGHTA and FQGTGA. The CDR3 bases are TGTGCCAGCAGCTTATCAAGGGAACGTGAGCAGTTCTTC. Encoded protein: CASSLSREREQFF.

The V and J genes are TRBV30 and TRBJ2-5; maybe TRBD2 (6 bases). This CDR3 has 11 amino acids. V dropped 4 bases and J dropped 10 bases, with 13 bases sitting between them. Looked up from germline, CDR1 is GTSNPN and CDR2 is SVGIG (reference sequence). This CDR3 is CAWNRERVQYF. The DNA of the CDR3 is TGTGCCTGGAACCGGGAGCGGGTCCAGTACTTC.

This clonotype was seen a few times. V is TRBV15 and J is TRBJ1-2; D is unclear. The germline V and J ends were trimmed by 0 bases and 8 bases, with 13 bases remaining between them. This CDR3 contains 14 residues. Germline-derived CDR1 and CDR2 are LNHNV and YYDKDF (reference sequence). CDR3 residues: CATSRDPAAGGYTF. In DNA form, the CDR3 reads TGTGCCACCAGCAGAGACCCTGCCGCCGGGGGCTACACCTTC.

This clonotype was picked up many times. The rearrangement uses TRBV7-2 and TRBJ2-7; D call uncertain. V was trimmed by 1 base and J by 6 bases, leaving 10 bases between them. Germline V gene lookup returns CDR1 SGHTA and CDR2 FQGNSA. The CDR3 extends over 13 amino acids. The DNA for the CDR3 is TGTGCCAGCAGCTTAGGACTCCCGACCGAGCAGTACTTC. It specifies CASSLGLPTEQYF.

The chain links TRBV6-5 to TRBJ1-3; D is possibly TRBD1 (5 bases). This CDR3 spans 14 amino acids. The V gene lost 6 bases and the J gene lost 1 base, with 10 bases spanning the gap. Looked up from germline, CDR1 is MNHEY and CDR2 is SVGAGI. CDR3 sequence: CASSSGWSGNTIYF. The CDR3 bases are TGTGCCAGCAGCTCAGGGTGGTCTGGAAACACCATATATTTT.

The chain joins TRBV10-3 to TRBJ2-5, with a weak D call TRBD2 (5 bases). V shed 8 bases and J shed 5 bases, with 15 bases lying between them. The CDR3 has 13 residues. The germline CDR1 and CDR2 sequences are ENHRY and SYGVKD. The CDR3: CAISGWRSETQYF. The CDR3 bases are TGTGCCATCTCGGGGTGGCGCTCGGAGACCCAGTACTTC.

This clonotype occurred a few times. The rearrangement links TRBV7-2 to TRBJ1-1; D gene uncertain. Germline V gives CDR1 SGHTA, CDR2 FQGNSA. Trimming took 2 bases from V and 1 from J, leaving 5 bases between them. This CDR3 comprises 13 residues. CDR3 protein: CASSLYGNTEAFF. Here the CDR3 DNA reads TGTGCCAGCAGCTTATACGGGAACACTGAAGCTTTCTTT.

The chain recombines TRBV29-1 with TRBJ1-1; 8 positions match TRBD1. The trim removed 3 bases at V and 4 bases at J, leaving 4 bases unmatched. CDR3 size: 13 residues. Germline lookup yields CDR1 SQVTM and CDR2 ANQGSEA. CDR3 protein: CSVDRGLSTEAFF. The DNA of the CDR3 is TGCAGCGTTGACAGGGGGCTGAGCACTGAAGCTTTCTTT.

This chain joins TRBV6-5 and TRBJ1-6; possible D gene TRBD1, 6 bases. From germline, CDR1 is MNHEY and CDR2 SVGAGI. The CDR3 loop spans 15 amino acids. Trimming took off 6 bases at V and 3 bases at J, with 12 bases between the two ends. CDR3 protein: CASSRGGFYNSPLHF. The CDR3 bases are TGTGCCAGCAGCCGAGGGGGGTTCTATAATTCACCCCTCCACTTT.

The chain couples TRBV4-3 to TRBJ2-5, with 8 positions matching TRBD2. Germline CDR1 is LGHNA and CDR2 is YSLEER. This CDR3 comprises 15 residues. V was clipped by 6 bases and J by 1 base; unmatched bases: 7. The CDR3 coding sequence is TGCGCCAGCAGTTACTCCGGGGGGGGCCAAGAGACCCAGTACTTC. It yields the protein CASSYSGGGQETQYF.

The CDR3 sequence is CSAPGTTRETQYF. As DNA, the CDR3 is TGCAGTGCTCCCGGGACCACCCGGGAGACCCAGTACTTC. The J gene is TRBJ2-5, the V gene TRBV20-1; D might be TRBD1 or TRBD2, each matching 5 bases. Trimming removed 5 bases at V and 5 bases at J, with 15 bases between. This CDR3 has 13 amino acids. The germline V gene has CDR1 DFQATT and CDR2 SNEGSKA (reference sequence).

This clonotype was observed a few times. The chain couples TRBV5-5 to TRBJ2-3; no clear D. The germline V gene encodes CDR1 SGHKS and CDR2 YYEKEE (reference sequence). The CDR3 spans 14 residues. Trimming stripped 5 bases from V and 3 bases from J, with 13 bases between. The CDR3 sequence: CASSSPKGTDTQYF. The CDR3 DNA reads as TGTGCCAGCAGTTCTCCGAAGGGTACAGATACGCAGTATTTT.

V gene TRBV7-2 combines with J gene TRBJ2-7; D unclear. The V and J ends lost 5 bases and 6 bases respectively, with 11 bases between them. Germline V gene data show CDR1 as SGHTA and CDR2 as FQGNSA. The CDR3 sequence is 12 residues long. The DNA for the CDR3 is TGTGCCAGCAGCCCGCGGCGCTCCGAGCAGTACTTC. It encodes CASSPRRSEQYF.

There are a few counts of this clonotype. The rearrangement links TRBV6-2 or TRBV6-3 to TRBJ2-2; D unresolved. Germline V gene data show CDR1 as MNHEY and CDR2 as SVGEGT. Trimming took off 4 bases at V and 6 bases at J, with 6 bases between the two ends. This CDR3 contains 12 residues. CDR3 loop: CASSLGSGELFF. The CDR3 coding sequence is TGTGCCAGCAGTTTAGGGTCCGGGGAGCTGTTTTTT.

V gene TRBV28 combines with J gene TRBJ1-2; possible D gene TRBD1, 5 bases. Looked up from germline, CDR1 is MDHEN and CDR2 is SYDVKM. Trimming removed 8 bases at V and 8 bases at J, with 15 bases between. There are 12 residues in the CDR3. The CDR3: CASHSGGNGYTF. CDR3 DNA: TGTGCCAGCCACTCCGGGGGGAACGGCTACACCTTC.

This clonotype appeared a few times. The chain links TRBV5-8 to TRBJ2-7; D unresolved. V shed 2 bases and J shed 6 bases, with 15 bases lying between them. CDR1 SGHTS and CDR2 YDEGEE come from the germline V gene. CDR3 length equals 14 residues. The CDR3 coding sequence is TGTGCCAGCAGCTTTCGCGCAGGCTTGGGCGAGCAGTACTTC. Encoded protein: CASSFRAGLGEQYF.